This entry lists 17 T cell receptor beta chains sequenced from one sample in a study of cytomegalovirus exposure and HLA in healthy donors. PCR employed 60 Vbeta and 13 Jbeta primers. Profiled with immunoSEQ multiplex PCR; TCRdb holds only in-frame clones, not every one. The profile shows 170,000 or so clones, roughly four fifths of them singletons. The sample comprised PBMCs. These receptors originate from a man aged 18 to 30 in good health and CMV-seronegative.

The chain recombines TRBV2 with TRBJ1-5, with a weak D call TRBD1 (5 bases). This CDR3 comprises 17 residues. V was clipped by 6 bases and J by 4 bases, with 22 bases between them. Looked up from germline, CDR1 is SNHLY and CDR2 is FYNNEI. CDR3 DNA sequence: TGTGCCAGCAGCCGACGGACACCGGGACTGATTAATCAGCCCCAGCATTTT. Translated, it gives CASSRRTPGLINQPQHF.

V is TRBV7-2 and J is TRBJ2-3; TRBD1 aligns across 7 bases. Germline V gene sequence: CDR1 SGHTA, CDR2 FQGNSA. The J segment lost 2 bases and the V segment lost 4 bases, leaving 6 bases of the junction unmatched. The CDR3 covers 15 residues. The CDR3 nucleotides are TGTGCCAGCAGCTCCCTGGACAGGTCCACAGATACGCAGTATTTT. It yields the protein CASSSLDRSTDTQYF.

The gene calls are TRBV28 and TRBJ1-1; D perhaps matches TRBD1 (6 bases). Trimming shortened V by 5 bases and J by 3 bases, and 16 bases separated the two germline ends. The CDR3 sequence is 15 residues long. The germline gives CDR1 MDHEN, CDR2 SYDVKM. The CDR3 is CASSTRQAIYTEAFF. Here the CDR3 DNA reads TGTGCCAGCAGTACCAGACAGGCCATCTACACTGAAGCTTTCTTT.

The chain employs TRBV7-3 and TRBJ2-3; D might be TRBD2 (5 bases). V was pared by 4 bases and J by 6 bases, with 8 bases between. CDR3 length equals 12 residues. Germline CDR1 reads SGHTA; CDR2 reads FQGTGA. In nucleotides, the CDR3 is TGTGCCAGCAGCTCGGGGTGGGATACGCAGTATTTT. Translating gives CASSSGWDTQYF.

This clone was detected only once. The gene calls are TRBV6-1 and TRBJ2-2; 8 positions agree with TRBD2. V shed 0 bases and J 0 bases; nucleotides not matched to a gene: 3. Germline CDR1 reads MNHNS; CDR2 reads SASEGT. The CDR3 has 17 residues. In nucleotides, the CDR3 is TGTGCCAGCAGTGAAGCTTCGGGACTAGCGAACACCGGGGAGCTGTTTTTT. Translating it yields CASSEASGLANTGELFF.

This rearrangement joins TRBV4-1 to TRBJ2-1; perhaps TRBD1 as D (5 bases). Trimming pared 0 bases from V and 9 bases from J, leaving 12 bases between. Germline V gene sequence: CDR1 MGHRA, CDR2 YSYEKL. This CDR3 spans 14 amino acids. The CDR3: CASSQDVQGSEQFF. Here the CDR3 DNA reads TGCGCCAGCAGCCAAGACGTGCAGGGCAGTGAGCAGTTCTTC.

This chain's CDR3 is CASSFSGNTEAFF. The CDR3 DNA reads TGTGCCAGCAGCTTTTCGGGGAACACTGAAGCTTTCTTT. The chain carries TRBV5-5 and TRBJ1-1; no clear D gene. In germline, CDR1 is SGHKS, CDR2 YYEKEE (reference sequence). This CDR3 contains 13 residues. V dropped 2 bases and J dropped 1 base, with 6 bases sitting between them.

This chain joins TRBV25-1 and TRBJ2-1; D is undetermined. Per the germline V gene, CDR1 is MGHDK and CDR2 is SYGVNS. V was trimmed by 0 bases and J by 10 bases, leaving 10 bases between them. There are 13 residues in the CDR3. Written as DNA, the CDR3 is TGTGCCAGCAGTGAATATGCGGAGTTGGAGCAGTTCTTC. Amino acid sequence: CASSEYAELEQFF.

The chain couples TRBV25-1 to TRBJ2-7; 9 nucleotides line up with TRBD1. With 5 bases clipped from V and 4 bases from J, the junction kept 6 bases outside the gene matches. The CDR3 is 14 residues long. The V gene's germline CDR1 is MGHDK and CDR2 SYGVNS. The CDR3 is CASSHSGTGYEQYF. The CDR3, as DNA: TGTGCCAGCAGTCACAGCGGGACAGGGTACGAGCAGTACTTC.

The V gene is TRBV15, the J gene TRBJ2-3; D uncertain. CDR1 and CDR2 from the germline V gene are LNHNV and YYDKDF (reference sequence). The CDR3 consists of 16 residues. The V gene lost 0 bases and the J gene lost 4 bases, with 14 bases spanning the gap. The chain's CDR3 is CATSRDHSPISDTQYF. CDR3 DNA sequence: TGTGCCACCAGCAGAGACCACAGCCCTATTTCAGATACGCAGTATTTT.

The V call is TRBV28, the J call TRBJ2-1; 7 bases match TRBD1. Trimming at V came to 5 bases and at J to 2 bases, leaving 12 bases not matched to a gene. Germline assignment: CDR1 MDHEN and CDR2 SYDVKM. The CDR3 has 17 amino acids. The CDR3, as DNA: TGTGCCAGCAGTCGGGACAGAAGAATGACTGCCTACAATGAGCAGTTCTTC. Translating it yields CASSRDRRMTAYNEQFF.

V gene TRBV30 combines with J gene TRBJ2-5; a possible D gene is TRBD2 (7 bases). Germline-derived CDR1 and CDR2 are GTSNPN and SVGIG (reference sequence). The germline V and J ends were trimmed by 1 base and 5 bases, with 23 bases remaining between them. CDR3 length equals 17 residues. CDR3 region: CAWSALLGGGSWETQYF. For the CDR3, the DNA is TGTGCCTGGAGTGCCCTCTTGGGGGGCGGGAGCTGGGAGACCCAGTACTTC.

The gene calls are TRBV19 and TRBJ1-2, with 12 positions matching TRBD1. Germline V gene sequence: CDR1 LNHDA, CDR2 SQIVND (reference sequence). With 7 bases clipped from V and 4 bases from J, the junction kept 10 bases outside the gene matches. The CDR3 spans 16 residues. The CDR3 loop is CASTPSGTGGVYGYTF. The CDR3 DNA reads TGTGCCAGTACCCCGTCAGGGACAGGGGGCGTCTATGGCTACACCTTC.

Notes on this clone: At one end the junction does not follow the germline gene, possibly because of a read error. The rearrangement uses TRBV7-9 and TRBJ1-2, with TRBD1 as a possible D gene (6 bases). The length of the CDR3 is 16 residues. From germline, CDR1 is SEHNR and CDR2 FQNEAQ (reference sequence). The CDR3: CSSSSPRGRAGYGYTF. CDR3 in DNA: TGTTCCAGCAGCTCCCCCAGGGGAAGGGCCGGCTATGGCTACACCTTC.

This chain joins TRBV5-3 and TRBJ2-1, with 7 bases matching TRBD1. TRBV5-3 is marked as an open reading frame, function uncertain. This CDR3 spans 15 amino acids. J was trimmed by 7 bases and V by 6 bases; bases with no gene match: 13. CDR3 loop: CARTKNRQGSNEQFF. The CDR3 DNA reads as TGTGCCAGAACCAAGAACCGACAGGGATCAAATGAGCAGTTCTTC.

The chain combines TRBV7-8 with TRBJ2-2; unclear D gene. The CDR3 is made up of 16 amino acids. V was shortened by 5 bases and J by 5 bases, with 18 bases between the two germline ends. The V gene's germline CDR1 is SGHVS and CDR2 FQNEAQ. The CDR3 spells CASSNIRFGLTGELFF. The CDR3 DNA reads as TGTGCCAGCAGCAACATCCGCTTCGGGTTAACCGGGGAGCTGTTTTTT. Together with reference TRBV7-8 and TRBJ2-2, the CDR3 gives the full variable domain: GAGVSQSPRYKVAKRGQDVALRCDPISGHVSLFWYQQALGQGPEFLTYFQNEAQLDKSGLPSDRFFAERPEGSVSTLKIQRTQQEDSAVYLCASSNIRFGLTGELFFGEGSRLTVL.

The rearrangement links TRBV19 to TRBJ2-1; 14 bases align to TRBD2. The CDR3 is 15 amino acids. The V gene end was trimmed by 1 base and the J gene end by 9 bases; junction bases not matched to a gene: 2. Germline V gene sequence: CDR1 LNHDA, CDR2 SQIVND (reference sequence). CDR3 in amino acids: CASSIGLAGGFEQFF. The CDR3 bases are TGTGCCAGTAGTATAGGACTAGCGGGAGGGTTTGAGCAGTTCTTC.